This TCR beta chain was profiled in a study of naive CD8 T cells in extremely preterm neonates. Only in-frame clones appear in the TCRdb table, and some are missing; sequencing was by immunoSEQ multiplex PCR. The sample yields around 7,500 clones, just under 98% seen once. Germline CDR1 and CDR2: SNHLY and FYNNEI. V trimming: 6 bases; J trimming: 6 bases; junction bases outside the gene matches: 7. The CDR3 runs to 15 residues. Without labor or membrane rupture, elective cesareans at roughly 37-42 weeks supplied term cord blood. About 19,000 to 110,000 naive CD8+ T cells were sorted per sample. The TCR was taken from a newborn in good health. V and J are TRBV2 and TRBJ2-1; 11 nucleotides match TRBD2. Sequencing was carried out using naive CD8+ T cells from cord blood. The CDR3, as DNA: TGTGCCAGCAGCCCTAGCGGGGGGCGGGCCAATGAGCAGTTCTTC. Its protein product is CASSPSGGRANEQFF.